The 23 T cell receptor beta chains below were found in one sample sequenced in a study of blood T cell repertoires in COVID-19. Sequencing was performed with immunoSEQ multiplex PCR; in TCRdb, only in-frame clones are kept and a portion is missing. The profile shows about 320,000 clones, about nine tenths of them singletons. Sequencing was performed on peripheral blood. Source of these receptors: a woman aged 30 to 39 with COVID-19, enrolled during active disease.

This sequence joins TRBV19 and TRBJ1-2, with no clear D. Per germline, CDR1 LNHDA and CDR2 SQIVND (reference sequence). The CDR3 length is 12 residues. The V end was cut by 5 bases, the J end by 4 bases, with 8 bases between. This chain's CDR3 is CASSLARYGYTF. DNA for the CDR3: TGTGCCAGTAGTTTGGCCCGCTATGGCTACACCTTC.

The CDR3 here is CASGVRAQPQHF. CDR3 DNA: TGTGCCAGCGGGGTCAGGGCTCAGCCCCAGCATTTT. The chain uses TRBV6-5 and TRBJ1-5, with D maybe TRBD1 (5 bases). The germline gives CDR1 MNHEY, CDR2 SVGAGI. CDR3 length: 12 residues. The V and J ends lost 8 bases and 6 bases respectively, with 11 bases between them.

The chain couples TRBV7-9 to TRBJ2-2, with a tentative D call TRBD1 (5 bases). There are 11 residues in the CDR3. V dropped 5 bases and J dropped 8 bases, with 6 bases sitting between them. Germline V CDR1 and CDR2: SEHNR, FQNEAQ (reference sequence). The CDR3 bases are TGTGCCAGCAGCGGGGCAGGGGAGCTGTTTTTT. Protein sequence: CASSGAGELFF.

The chain uses TRBV14 and TRBJ2-1, with D tentatively TRBD2 (6 bases). CDR1 is SGHDN and CDR2 is FVKESK in the germline V gene. Trimming pared 3 bases from V and 7 bases from J, leaving 19 bases between. The CDR3 is made up of 16 amino acids. The CDR3 is CASSHGGTTWGNEQFF. The CDR3, as DNA: TGTGCCAGCAGCCACGGAGGGACCACATGGGGGAATGAGCAGTTCTTC.

This clone was found once. The chain links TRBV5-5 to TRBJ1-4, with D perhaps TRBD1 (5 bases). This CDR3 has 15 amino acids. Per germline, CDR1 SGHKS and CDR2 YYEKEE (reference sequence). V was pared by 4 bases and J by 4 bases, with 14 bases between. CDR3 DNA: TGTGCCAGCAGCCTGGGGCACAGGATTAATGAAAAACTGTTTTTT. Encoded protein: CASSLGHRINEKLFF.

CDR3 DNA: TGTGCCAGCAGCTTGCCGACTTTGGGAGAGACCCAGTACTTC. Translating it yields CASSLPTLGETQYF. The V call is TRBV5-6, the J call TRBJ2-5, with D unclear. Germline CDR1 reads SGHDT; CDR2 reads YYEEEE. This CDR3 region has 14 residues. V was pared by 1 base and J by 4 bases, with 11 bases between.

The J gene is TRBJ2-1, the V gene TRBV6-5; tentatively, D is TRBD2 (6 bases). CDR1 MNHEY and CDR2 SVGAGI come from the germline V gene. This CDR3 is 14 amino acids long. V dropped 10 bases and J dropped 4 bases, with 17 bases sitting between them. CDR3 nucleotides: TGTGCCACCTTGGGGGACTTCAATTACAATGAGCAGTTCTTC. Protein: CATLGDFNYNEQFF.

J is TRBJ2-1 and V is TRBV11-2; 10 nucleotides line up with TRBD2. This CDR3 spans 15 amino acids. V lost 5 bases and J lost 7; bases outside the gene matches: 8. Germline lookup yields CDR1 SGHAT and CDR2 FQNNGV. CDR3 residues: CASSNLAGAGNEQFF. DNA for the CDR3: TGTGCCAGCAGCAATCTAGCGGGGGCGGGGAATGAGCAGTTCTTC.

The V call is TRBV7-2, the J call TRBJ2-7; 7 bases align to TRBD1. CDR3 length: 14 residues. V lost 5 bases and J lost 4; bases outside the gene matches: 8. Germline V gene lookup returns CDR1 SGHTA and CDR2 FQGNSA. For the CDR3, the DNA is TGTGCCAGCAGCCGCGAAACCAGGGGGTACGAGCAGTACTTC. Translated: CASSRETRGYEQYF.

The V call is TRBV7-9, the J call TRBJ2-1; 13 bases are a match to TRBD2. The CDR3 totals 15 residues. CDR1 SEHNR and CDR2 FQNEAQ come from the germline V gene (reference sequence). V lost 5 bases, J lost 7 bases, and 5 bases stayed unmatched. The CDR3 protein is CASSPTSGGANEQFF. The CDR3 nucleotides are TGTGCCAGCAGCCCCACTAGCGGGGGGGCTAATGAGCAGTTCTTC.

This clone came up once. The chain carries TRBV6-5 and TRBJ1-2; D is perhaps TRBD1 (5 bases). Trimming stripped 8 bases from V and 4 bases from J, with 17 bases between. The CDR3 spans 14 residues. Looked up from germline, CDR1 is MNHEY and CDR2 is SVGAGI. CDR3 nucleotide sequence: TGTGCCAGCTCCGGGGGGATCGTCGGCTATGGCTACACCTTC. As protein: CASSGGIVGYGYTF.

The chain links TRBV7-2 to TRBJ2-5; D unclear. There are 12 residues in the CDR3. Germline V gene lookup returns CDR1 SGHTA and CDR2 FQGNSA. Trimming shortened V by 3 bases and J by 0 bases, and 2 bases separated the two germline ends. As DNA, the CDR3 is TGTGCCAGCAGCTTCTACCAAGAGACCCAGTACTTC. Amino acids: CASSFYQETQYF.

Note on this clone: Other DNA sequences in the same sample also yield this CDR3. The chain has TRBV6-5 and TRBJ1-2; the D is unclear. V lost 4 bases and J lost 2, with 5 bases in between. CDR3 length: 12 residues. Germline V gene lookup returns CDR1 MNHEY and CDR2 SVGAGI. The CDR3 DNA follows: TGTGCCAGCAGTTCGGGGAACTATGGCTACACCTTC. As protein: CASSSGNYGYTF.

The rearrangement links TRBV6-2 or TRBV6-3 to TRBJ2-1, with TRBD2 identical over 10 bases. The trim removed 5 bases at V and 8 bases at J, leaving 9 bases unmatched. Per germline, CDR1 MNHEY and CDR2 SVGEGT. CDR3 size: 15 residues. The CDR3 protein is CASSGLADGYDEQFF. Here the CDR3 DNA reads TGTGCCAGCAGTGGACTAGCGGACGGTTATGATGAGCAGTTCTTC.

The rearrangement uses TRBV27 and TRBJ1-5, with D tentatively TRBD1 (6 bases). This CDR3 has 14 residues. Trimming left V 4 bases short and J 6 bases short, with 13 bases between. Per germline, CDR1 MNHEY and CDR2 SMNVEV (reference sequence). DNA of the CDR3: TGTGCCAGCAGTTACTACAGGGTCGGTCAGCCCCAGCATTTT. The encoded protein is CASSYYRVGQPQHF.

This chain uses TRBV2 with TRBJ2-3; 7 bases are shared with TRBD2. The V gene end was trimmed by 8 bases and the J gene end by 0 bases; junction bases not matched to a gene: 8. The CDR3 consists of 15 residues. Germline V lookup: CDR1 SNHLY, CDR2 FYNNEI. DNA of the CDR3: TGTGCCAGCGGTTCTAGCGGTTTCAGCACAGATACGCAGTATTTT. It yields the protein CASGSSGFSTDTQYF.

This rearrangement joins TRBV28 to TRBJ1-2, with a tentative D call TRBD1 (6 bases). V lost 6 bases and J lost 4, with 9 bases in between. This CDR3 spans 12 amino acids. CDR1 and CDR2 from the germline V gene are MDHEN and SYDVKM. The CDR3 DNA is TGTGCCAGCAGCCGGGACATCTATGGCTACACCTTC. It is translated as CASSRDIYGYTF.

V and J are TRBV11-3 and TRBJ2-2; no reliable D call. V lost 2 bases and J 0 bases, leaving 10 bases between the germline ends. The CDR3 loop spans 16 amino acids. The germline CDR1 and CDR2 sequences are SGHNT and YENEEA. The CDR3 protein is CASSLSLQPNTGELFF. The DNA for the CDR3 is TGTGCCAGCAGCTTAAGCCTACAGCCGAACACCGGGGAGCTGTTTTTT. Drawing the rest from reference TRBV11-3 and TRBJ2-2, the complete variable domain is EAGVVQSPRYKIIEKKQPVAFWCNPISGHNTLYWYLQNLGQGPELLIRYENEEAVDDSQLPKDRFSAERLKGVDSTLKIQPAELGDSAVYLCASSLSLQPNTGELFFGEGSRLTVL.

J is TRBJ2-5 and V is TRBV7-9; 7 nucleotides agree with TRBD2. After removal of 1 base from V and 2 bases from J, the junction contained 1 base not matched to a gene. Germline assignment: CDR1 SEHNR and CDR2 FQNEAQ (reference sequence). The CDR3 sequence is 14 residues long. The CDR3 is CASSLGSGQETQYF. Here the CDR3 DNA reads TGTGCCAGCAGCTTAGGTAGCGGGCAAGAGACCCAGTACTTC.

The genes are TRBV27 and TRBJ2-7; possible D gene TRBD2, 7 bases. Trimming pared 3 bases from V and 4 bases from J, leaving 16 bases between. Germline-derived CDR1 and CDR2 are MNHEY and SMNVEV (reference sequence). The CDR3 length is 15 residues. The CDR3 spells CASSLRGGGYYEQYF. In DNA, the CDR3 is TGTGCCAGCAGTTTGCGGGGCGGGGGCTATTACGAGCAGTACTTC.

This sequence joins TRBV6-2 or TRBV6-3 and TRBJ2-1; 8 bases align to TRBD2. The length of the CDR3 is 16 residues. V was pared by 2 bases and J by 5 bases, with 8 bases of the junction left unmatched. Germline V gene sequence: CDR1 MNHEY, CDR2 SVGEGT. CDR3 bases: TGTGCCAGCAGTTACCGGGGCGGGGGGCCGAACAATGAGCAGTTCTTC. Amino acid sequence: CASSYRGGGPNNEQFF.

The chain employs TRBV11-2 and TRBJ1-3; 7 bases match TRBD1. With V trimmed by 5 bases and J by 8 bases, 3 bases remained unmatched. CDR1 is SGHAT and CDR2 is FQNNGV in the germline V gene. The CDR3 runs 12 residues. The CDR3 protein is CASSGQAYTIYF. The CDR3 nucleotides read TGTGCCAGCAGCGGACAGGCGTACACCATATATTTT.

The chain links TRBV6-1 to TRBJ1-1, with D perhaps matching TRBD1 (6 bases). Germline values: CDR1 MNHNS, CDR2 SASEGT. CDR3 length: 15 amino acids. Trimming shortened V by 3 bases and J by 1 base, and 12 bases separated the two germline ends. CDR3 sequence: CASSENDRSNTEAFF. As DNA, the CDR3 is TGTGCCAGCAGTGAGAATGACAGGTCGAACACTGAAGCTTTCTTT.